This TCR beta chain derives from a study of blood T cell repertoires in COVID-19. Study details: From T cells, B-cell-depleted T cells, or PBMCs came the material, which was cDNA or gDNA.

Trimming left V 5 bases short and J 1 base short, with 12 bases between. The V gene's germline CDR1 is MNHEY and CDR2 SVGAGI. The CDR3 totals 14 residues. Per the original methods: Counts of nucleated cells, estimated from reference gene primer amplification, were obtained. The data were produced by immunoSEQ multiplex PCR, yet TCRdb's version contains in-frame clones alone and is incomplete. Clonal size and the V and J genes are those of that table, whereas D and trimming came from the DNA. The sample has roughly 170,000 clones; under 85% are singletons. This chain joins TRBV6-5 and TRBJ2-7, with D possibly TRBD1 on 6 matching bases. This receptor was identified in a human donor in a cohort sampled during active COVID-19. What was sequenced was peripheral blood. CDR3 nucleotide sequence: TGTGCCAGCAGTACAGGGTTTACTTCCTACGAGCAGTACTTC. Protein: CASSTGFTSYEQYF.